This T cell receptor beta chain was captured in a study of control samples from healthy donors and cancer patients. Trimming took 2 bases from V and 4 from J, leaving 14 bases between them. The CDR3 contains 16 residues. Germline CDR1 LNHDA, CDR2 SQIVND (reference sequence). The assay was immunoSEQ multiplex PCR, and TCRdb's table has in-frame clones only and misses some. The sample shows 150,000 or so clones, approximately 86% of them seen only once. Sequenced sample: blood. This chain uses TRBV19 with TRBJ1-4, with no clear D. The sequence was obtained from a woman in her twenties or thirties in good health. In DNA, the CDR3 is TGTGCCAGTAGTATAAGTTTTGGCCGGATTAATGAAAAACTGTTTTTT. Its translation: CASSISFGRINEKLFF.